This T cell receptor beta chain was documented in a study of T cell responses to AZD1222 COVID-19 vaccine. Study results and caveats: Repertoire sampling was restricted to post-peak T cell response timepoints. Baseline testing showed seropositivity in only five to seven AZD1222 recipients.

The data were produced by immunoSEQ multiplex PCR, yet TCRdb's version contains in-frame clones alone and is incomplete. The sample has roughly 120,000 clones, approximately 85% seen once. V was cut by 6 bases and J by 5 bases, with 12 bases left in between. The CDR3 totals 13 residues. In the case of this clone: Antigen: not known.

Sequences were derived from peripheral blood, sampled on day 0 of AZD1222 vaccination. The rearrangement links TRBV12-3 or TRBV12-4 to TRBJ2-3; maybe TRBD1 (6 bases). The receptor's source is an adult in good health. Here the CDR3 reads CASSRDIIDTQYF. CDR3 bases: TGTGCCAGCAGCAGGGACATTATAGATACGCAGTATTTT.